Below, 3 T cell receptor beta chains from the same sample are listed, as sequenced in a study of CD8 T cells in Susac syndrome. Random hexamers were used to reverse transcribe an amount of roughly 0.45 to 1 ug RNA. TCRdb reprocessed the immunoSEQ multiplex PCR reads via MiXCR and lists one record per CDR3 protein. The profile shows approximately 190,000 distinct CDR3 sequences, approximately 96% of them singletons. Sequencing was done on a sample of CD4+ T cells from PBMCs. The receptors were gathered from a human donor with Susac syndrome.

The rearrangement joins TRBV23-1 to TRBJ2-1, with D maybe TRBD1 (5 bases). TRBV23-1 is designated an ORF whose function remains uncertain. Trimming took off 0 bases at V and 4 bases at J, with 13 bases between the two ends. CDR3 length equals 16 residues. CDR3 protein: CASSQSSRVGYNEQFF. The DNA of the CDR3 is TGCGCCAGCAGTCAATCGTCCAGGGTGGGTTACAATGAGCAGTTCTTC.

The chain uses TRBV10-3 and TRBJ1-1; D is ambiguous. Trimming shortened V by 6 bases and J by 4 bases, and 15 bases separated the two germline ends. The CDR3 covers 14 residues. Germline V lookup: CDR1 ENHRY, CDR2 SYGVKD. The DNA for the CDR3 is TGTGCCATCAGGGGTCGGGGTGTGGGCACTGAAGCTTTCTTT. Translated: CAIRGRGVGTEAFF.

The chain has TRBV30 and TRBJ2-2, with D tentatively TRBD2 (6 bases). The V gene's germline CDR1 is GTSNPN and CDR2 SVGIG (reference sequence). This CDR3 has 14 amino acids. V gave up 1 base and J gave up 9 bases, with 15 bases separating them. The CDR3, as DNA: TGTGCCTGGAGTGCTGCGGGGACCACACGGGAGCTGTTTTTT. Translated, it gives CAWSAAGTTRELFF.